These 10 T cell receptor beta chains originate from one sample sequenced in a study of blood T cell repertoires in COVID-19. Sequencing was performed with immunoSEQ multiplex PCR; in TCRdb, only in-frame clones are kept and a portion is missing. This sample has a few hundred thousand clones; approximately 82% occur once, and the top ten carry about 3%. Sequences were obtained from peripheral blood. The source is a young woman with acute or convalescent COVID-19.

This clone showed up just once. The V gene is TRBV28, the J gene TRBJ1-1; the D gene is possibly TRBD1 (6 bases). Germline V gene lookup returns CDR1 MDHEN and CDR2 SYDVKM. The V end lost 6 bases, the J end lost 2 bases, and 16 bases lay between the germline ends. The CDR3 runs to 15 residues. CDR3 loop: CASSLPGEPNTEAFF. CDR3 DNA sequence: TGTGCCAGCAGCCTACCAGGGGAGCCCAACACTGAAGCTTTCTTT.

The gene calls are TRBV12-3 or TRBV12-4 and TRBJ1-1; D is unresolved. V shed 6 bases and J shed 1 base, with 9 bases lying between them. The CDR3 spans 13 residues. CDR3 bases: TGTGCCAGCAGCCAGAGACAGAACACTGAAGCTTTCTTT. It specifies CASSQRQNTEAFF.

The CDR3 region has the DNA TGTGCCACCAGCAGAGACCCCGTCCCCCAGCAGCCCCAGCATTTT. It is translated as CATSRDPVPQQPQHF. The chain couples TRBV15 to TRBJ1-5, with D unclear. The length of the CDR3 is 15 residues. V dropped 0 bases and J dropped 7 bases, with 13 bases sitting between them. CDR1 and CDR2 (germline): LNHNV, YYDKDF (reference sequence).

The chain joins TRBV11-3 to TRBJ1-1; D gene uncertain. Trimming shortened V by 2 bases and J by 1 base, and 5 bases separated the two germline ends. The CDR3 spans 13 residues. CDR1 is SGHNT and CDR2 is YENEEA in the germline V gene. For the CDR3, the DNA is TGTGCCAGCAGCTTAACACAGAACACTGAAGCTTTCTTT. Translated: CASSLTQNTEAFF.

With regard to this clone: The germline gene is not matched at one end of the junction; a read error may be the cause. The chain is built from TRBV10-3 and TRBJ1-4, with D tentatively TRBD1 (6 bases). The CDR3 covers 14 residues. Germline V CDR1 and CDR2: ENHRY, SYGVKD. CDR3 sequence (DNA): TGTGCCATCAGTGCCGGGACAACGAATGAAAAACTGTTTTTT. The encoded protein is CAISAGTTNEKLFF.

The CDR3 spells CASSPSGITGELFF. CDR3 DNA: TGTGCCAGCAGCCCTAGCGGGATTACCGGGGAGCTGTTTTTT. The rearrangement links TRBV7-3 to TRBJ2-2, with TRBD2 identical over 9 bases. CDR3 length: 14 amino acids. V was pared by 5 bases and J by 5 bases, with 3 bases of the junction left unmatched. Looked up from germline, CDR1 is SGHTA and CDR2 is FQGTGA.

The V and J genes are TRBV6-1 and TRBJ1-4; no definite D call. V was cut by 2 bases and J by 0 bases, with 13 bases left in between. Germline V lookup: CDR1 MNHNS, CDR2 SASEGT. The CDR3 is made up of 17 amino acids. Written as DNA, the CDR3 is TGTGCCAGCAGTGAAACCCTGGGAGGTGCAACTAATGAAAAACTGTTTTTT. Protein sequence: CASSETLGGATNEKLFF.

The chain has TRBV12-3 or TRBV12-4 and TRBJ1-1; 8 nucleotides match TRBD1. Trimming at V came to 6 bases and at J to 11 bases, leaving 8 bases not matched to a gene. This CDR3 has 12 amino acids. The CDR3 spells CASSLPTGVAFF. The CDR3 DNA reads TGTGCCAGCAGCCTACCGACAGGGGTTGCTTTCTTT.

CDR3 sequence: CASSPTPQGAGNTIYF. The CDR3 DNA reads as TGTGCCAGCAGCCCTACCCCCCAGGGGGCTGGAAACACCATATATTTT. The chain joins TRBV7-2 to TRBJ1-3; 7 bases line up with TRBD1. This CDR3 is 16 amino acids long. The V gene end was trimmed by 5 bases and the J gene end by 2 bases; junction bases not matched to a gene: 9. Germline CDR1 and CDR2: SGHTA and FQGNSA.

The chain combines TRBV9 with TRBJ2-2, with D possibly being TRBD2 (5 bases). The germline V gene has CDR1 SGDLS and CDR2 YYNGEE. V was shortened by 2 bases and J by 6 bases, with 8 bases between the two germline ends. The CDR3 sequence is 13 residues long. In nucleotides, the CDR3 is TGTGCCAGCAGCGTCCGGCGGGCCGGGGAGCTGTTTTTT. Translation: CASSVRRAGELFF.